A single sample gave rise to the 9 T cell receptor beta chains below, sequenced in a study of blood T cell repertoires in COVID-19. Produced via immunoSEQ multiplex PCR; TCRdb's table is partial and in-frame only. In the table there are about 190,000 clones, approximately 84% of which are singletons. Sample: peripheral blood. Receptors were obtained from a woman of 80 years or more with acute or convalescent COVID-19.

The V and J genes are TRBV6-2 or TRBV6-3 and TRBJ2-3; TRBD1 aligns across 9 bases. The CDR3 has 16 amino acids. CDR1 MNHEY and CDR2 SVGEGT come from the germline V gene. V gave up 2 bases and J gave up 4 bases; unmatched junction bases: 7. DNA of the CDR3: TGTGCCAGCAGTTACGCGGACAGGGGATCGTCAGATACGCAGTATTTT. It specifies CASSYADRGSSDTQYF.

This clone appeared a few times. The V and J genes are TRBV27 and TRBJ1-5; 8 nucleotides align to TRBD1. V shed 6 bases and J 2 bases; nucleotides not matched to a gene: 9. Looked up from germline, CDR1 is MNHEY and CDR2 is SMNVEV (reference sequence). This CDR3 is 16 amino acids long. The CDR3 protein is CASRPTGVRGNQPQHF. Here the CDR3 DNA reads TGTGCCAGCAGGCCGACAGGGGTAAGAGGCAATCAGCCCCAGCATTTT.

This chain connects TRBV30 to TRBJ1-1, with D perhaps TRBD1 (6 bases). V lost 2 bases, J lost 1 base, and 14 bases lay in between. The CDR3 is made up of 15 amino acids. Germline lookup yields CDR1 GTSNPN and CDR2 SVGIG (reference sequence). In nucleotides, the CDR3 is TGTGCCTGGAGTCCCCCGACAGGCACGAACACTGAAGCTTTCTTT. Translated, it gives CAWSPPTGTNTEAFF.

This chain connects TRBV30 to TRBJ1-5; 8 bases align to TRBD1. This CDR3 region has 13 residues. CDR1 and CDR2 (germline): GTSNPN, SVGIG (reference sequence). With 3 bases clipped from V and 5 bases from J, the junction kept 3 bases outside the gene matches. CDR3 nucleotide sequence: TGTGCCTGGAGCCCACAGGGGGATCAGCCCCAGCATTTT. This sequence encodes CAWSPQGDQPQHF. Full variable domain (missing parts from reference TRBV30 and TRBJ1-5): SQTIHQWPATLVQPVGSPLSLECTVEGTSNPNLYWYRQAAGRGLQLLFYSVGIGQISSEVPQNLSASRPQDRQFILSSKKLLLSDSGFYLCAWSPQGDQPQHFGDGTRLSIL.

The chain's CDR3 is CASSLGLALQETQYF. For the CDR3, the DNA is TGCGCCAGCAGCTTGGGATTAGCGCTCCAAGAGACCCAGTACTTC. The V and J genes are TRBV5-1 and TRBJ2-5, with D perhaps TRBD2 (5 bases). The V and J ends lost 0 bases and 1 base respectively, with 10 bases between them. Germline V CDR1 and CDR2: SGHRS, YFSETQ. The CDR3 extends over 15 amino acids.

The V call is TRBV15, the J call TRBJ2-1; perhaps TRBD1 as D (6 bases). The CDR3 runs to 20 residues. V was cut by 5 bases and J by 6 bases, with 32 bases left in between. Germline CDR1 and CDR2: LNHNV and YYDKDF (reference sequence). The CDR3 loop reads CATSEPSLSYFRGGSNEQFF. CDR3 nucleotides: TGTGCCACCAGCGAACCATCGCTATCCTATTTCAGGGGCGGTAGCAATGAGCAGTTCTTC.

J is TRBJ1-1 and V is TRBV7-8, with 9 bases fitting TRBD1. This CDR3 contains 15 residues. The J segment lost 8 bases and the V segment lost 1 base, leaving 8 bases of the junction unmatched. CDR1 is SGHVS, CDR2 FQNEAQ, per germline. CDR3 sequence reads: CASSLEGQGIPEAFF. The CDR3 DNA is TGTGCCAGCAGCTTAGAAGGACAGGGGATACCCGAAGCTTTCTTT.

This clone was seen only once. The V gene is TRBV25-1, the J gene TRBJ2-6; D may be TRBD1 (5 bases). Germline V CDR1 and CDR2: MGHDK, SYGVNS. Trimming took 3 bases from V and 2 from J, leaving 11 bases between them. This CDR3 is built from 16 residues. The DNA of the CDR3 is TGTGCCAGCAGTGATGGTTTGGGGCCTGGGGCCAACGTCCTGACTTTC. Amino acids: CASSDGLGPGANVLTF. Variable domain in full (rest from reference TRBV25-1 and TRBJ2-6): EADIYQTPRYLVIGTGKKITLECSQTMGHDKMYWYQQDPGMELHLIHYSYGVNSTEKGDLSSESTVSRIRTEHFPLTLESARPSHTSQYLCASSDGLGPGANVLTFGAGSRLTVL.

The V gene is TRBV24-1, the J gene TRBJ2-2; D is possibly TRBD2 (5 bases). Per germline, CDR1 KGHDR and CDR2 SFDVKD. Deletions cut 4 bases from V and 7 bases from J, with 12 bases between. The CDR3 has 14 residues. The CDR3 DNA sequence: TGTGCCACCAGTGACACGGGAATACACGGGGAGCTGTTTTTT. Residues: CATSDTGIHGELFF.